This TCR beta chain was identified during a study of shared clonotypes between healthy human individuals. Every subset had its genomic DNA shared out evenly among several immunoSEQ plates. Repertoires were generated with immunoSEQ multiplex PCR, while TCRdb's copy carries only in-frame clones and drops some. Altogether hundreds of thousands of clones are present, around two thirds being singletons, with the ten largest covering roughly 1.7%. The CDR3 runs 13 residues. Germline V lookup: CDR1 SGHVS, CDR2 FQNEAQ. After removal of 5 bases from V and 4 bases from J, the junction contained 4 bases not matched to a gene.

The chain joins TRBV7-8 to TRBJ1-2; 7 bases fit TRBD1. The specimen was memory CD4+ T cells sorted from blood. Subset meaning: CD45RA-negative fraction. The TCR was taken from a woman in her 30s in good health. The CDR3 DNA follows: TGTGCCAGCAGCCAGGGGGGGGCCTATGGCTACACCTTC. It codes for CASSQGGAYGYTF.